These T cell receptor beta chains were read from a single sample in a study of molecular identifiers for immune sequencing clone quantification. TCRdb passed the PCR reads through MiXCR, listing each CDR3 protein once. The sample lists some 590,000 distinct CDR3 sequences; about 25% were seen once. The sequencing sample was made of naive CD8+ T cells from blood, with Jurkat cell RNA spiked in. The receptors derive from a human donor in good health. Some libraries in this study had Jurkat cell RNA spiked in. The conserved cysteine and the conserved F or W are not part of the CDR3 here. Clone size, where shown, is once, few, many, or a class for clones that have expanded.

>many|TRBJ1-2|TRBV7-9
ASSPPGYSYGYT
>NA|TRBJ1-2|TRBV9
ASSVAPGRDYGYT
>NA|TRBJ1-3|TRBV14
ASSHTLHQDVRDTIY
>few|TRBJ1-1|TRBV19
ASRPGDSPRTEAF
>NA|TRBJ2-7|TRBV4-3
ASSQDIRGSSYEQY
>many|TRBJ2-5|TRBV29-1
SVPWGVGETQY
>NA|TRBJ2-1|TRBV9
ASSVGRTSCNEQF
>few|TRBJ1-3|TRBV20-1
SAKTPIERPGNTIY
>many|TRBJ2-3|TRBV7-9
ASSLAAMSTDTQY
>NA|TRBJ1-5|TRBV19
ASSIMQAGDRPQH
>few|TRBJ2-3|TRBV20-1
SATDLEGTDTQY
>few|TRBJ2-2|TRBV27
ASGLGDSLNTGELF
>many|TRBJ2-6|TRBV12-3/TRBV12-4
ASKGQGSSGANVLT
>NA|TRBJ2-3|TRBV20-1
SATTANPQGGTGSSTDTQY
>NA|TRBJ2-7|TRBV7-9
ASSDAGGRPDEQY
>NA|TRBJ1-2|TRBV7-9
ASSSDSIVYGYT
>NA|TRBJ1-5|TRBV6-5
ASKGQGNQPQH
>NA|TRBJ2-2|TRBV7-9
ASSRSGSWNTGELF
>NA|TRBJ2-7|TRBV10-1
SSSPGYPRDEQY
>many|TRBJ2-7|TRBV6-6
ASREGSEEQY
>many|TRBJ1-5|TRBV7-6
ASSANSNQPQH
>NA|TRBJ1-2|TRBV29-1
SVRGGPFNYGYT
>many|TRBJ2-7|TRBV10-3
AISEGTGISY
>few|TRBJ1-6|TRBV18
ASSPTGGGYVSPLH
>NA|TRBJ2-5|TRBV6-6
ASRGHIQETQY
>many|TRBJ1-3|TRBV7-9
ASSSRDRRSGNTIY
>NA|TRBJ2-7|TRBV7-6
ASSLQMASRDRVGEQY
>few|TRBJ1-5|TRBV24-1
ALNRGGGNQPQH
>many|TRBJ2-5|TRBV4-2
ASSPLASTETQY
>NA|TRBJ1-1|TRBV19
ASSMGQTLYEEAF
>NA|TRBJ2-7|TRBV4-3
ASSQVQGTYYEQY
>many|TRBJ2-7|TRBV7-9
ASTPPGEPSEQY
>few|TRBJ2-3|TRBV20-1
SARAWGLAGGRHTDTQY
>many|TRBJ1-1|TRBV6-5
ASSYTGDYQEAF
>many|TRBJ2-5|TRBV7-8
ASSLVAGGHQETQY
>NA|TRBJ2-1|TRBV5-1
ASRGEDYNEQF
>many|TRBJ2-3|TRBV7-2
ASSLVGPGEQY